Listed below are T cell receptor beta chains from one sample, sequenced in a study of blood T cell repertoires in COVID-19. Produced via immunoSEQ multiplex PCR; TCRdb's table is partial and in-frame only. Of some 200,000 clones listed, approximately 85% are singletons. Sequences were obtained from peripheral blood. These TCRs come from a woman in her fifties or sixties with acute or convalescent COVID-19. CDR3s include the opening cysteine and the closing phenylalanine or tryptophan. Fields, in order: J gene, clone size, D gene, V gene, CDR3 protein, CDR3 DNA. The D gene is left open where the match is weak. Some rows have no size entry. The others give once, few or many, or a class for an expanded clone.

j_gene: TRBJ1-5; abundance: .; d_gene: .; v_gene: TRBV11-2; CDR3aa: CASSLGQQFGQPQHF; CDR3nt: TGTGCCAGCAGCCTTGGACAGCAGTTCGGGCAGCCCCAGCATTTT
j_gene: TRBJ2-1; abundance: once; d_gene: .; v_gene: TRBV28; CDR3aa: CASSSMGGRGYNEQFF; CDR3nt: TGTGCCAGCAGTTCCATGGGTGGGCGGGGCTACAATGAGCAGTTCTTC
j_gene: TRBJ2-4; abundance: .; d_gene: .; v_gene: TRBV5-4; CDR3aa: CASSLGQGRDIQYF; CDR3nt: TGTGCCAGCAGCTTAGGCCAGGGGAGGGACATTCAGTACTTC
j_gene: TRBJ1-5; abundance: .; d_gene: .; v_gene: TRBV15; CDR3aa: CATSRAGAANQPQHF; CDR3nt: TGTGCCACCAGCAGAGCTGGGGCAGCAAATCAGCCCCAGCATTTT
j_gene: TRBJ2-3; abundance: .; d_gene: TRBD2; v_gene: TRBV9; CDR3aa: CASSVTSGGADTQYF; CDR3nt: TGTGCCAGCAGCGTGACTAGCGGGGGGGCAGATACGCAGTATTTT
j_gene: TRBJ1-6; abundance: .; d_gene: TRBD1; v_gene: TRBV11-3; CDR3aa: CASSLAGGTPNSPLHF; CDR3nt: TGTGCCAGCAGCTTAGCAGGGGGTACCCCTAATTCACCCCTCCACTTT
j_gene: TRBJ2-1; abundance: .; d_gene: TRBD2; v_gene: TRBV10-1; CDR3aa: CASTASGTGEQFF; CDR3nt: TGCGCCAGCACCGCTAGCGGGACGGGTGAGCAGTTCTTC
j_gene: TRBJ1-1; abundance: once; d_gene: .; v_gene: TRBV6-5; CDR3aa: CASSYLNRNTEAFF; CDR3nt: TGTGCCAGCAGTTACCTGAACAGGAACACTGAAGCTTTCTTT
j_gene: TRBJ2-7; abundance: .; d_gene: TRBD1; v_gene: TRBV5-1; CDR3aa: CASSLEPTGTEQYF; CDR3nt: TGCGCCAGCAGCTTGGAGCCGACAGGGACCGAGCAGTACTTC
j_gene: TRBJ1-5; abundance: .; d_gene: TRBD1; v_gene: TRBV9; CDR3aa: CASSGGQGNQPQHF; CDR3nt: TGTGCCAGCAGCGGAGGACAGGGGAATCAGCCCCAGCATTTT
j_gene: TRBJ1-2; abundance: .; d_gene: .; v_gene: TRBV9; CDR3aa: CASSPFQGLNYGYTF; CDR3nt: TGTGCCAGCAGCCCCTTCCAGGGACTTAACTATGGCTACACCTTC
j_gene: TRBJ1-3; abundance: .; d_gene: .; v_gene: TRBV14; CDR3aa: CASSLIMTNSGNTIYF; CDR3nt: TGTGCCAGCAGCCTAATAATGACAAACTCTGGAAACACCATATATTTT
j_gene: TRBJ1-2; abundance: .; d_gene: .; v_gene: TRBV27; CDR3aa: CATRSGARGGGYTF; CDR3nt: TGTGCCACCCGTTCCGGGGCCCGGGGAGGCGGCTACACCTTC
j_gene: TRBJ2-1; abundance: many; d_gene: .; v_gene: TRBV5-3; CDR3aa: CARSLELFRVIGHEQFF; CDR3nt: TGTGCCAGAAGCTTGGAATTATTCAGGGTGATAGGGCATGAGCAGTTCTTC
j_gene: TRBJ2-5; abundance: once; d_gene: .; v_gene: TRBV9; CDR3aa: CASSPRGPGGETQYF; CDR3nt: TGTGCCAGCAGCCCGCGGGGGCCTGGGGGGGAGACCCAGTACTTC
j_gene: TRBJ2-6; abundance: .; d_gene: TRBD2; v_gene: TRBV13; CDR3aa: CASSPRASGYSGANVLTF; CDR3nt: TGTGCCAGCAGCCCAAGGGCTAGCGGTTACTCTGGGGCCAACGTCCTGACTTTC
j_gene: TRBJ2-7; abundance: .; d_gene: .; v_gene: TRBV15; CDR3aa: CATSGPGDYEQYF; CDR3nt: TGTGCCACCAGCGGCCCAGGGGACTACGAGCAGTACTTC
j_gene: TRBJ2-1; abundance: few; d_gene: .; v_gene: TRBV24-1; CDR3aa: CATSDRTVLDEQFF; CDR3nt: TGTGCCACCAGTGACAGGACAGTCCTCGATGAGCAGTTCTTC
j_gene: TRBJ1-1; abundance: .; d_gene: .; v_gene: TRBV24-1; CDR3aa: CATASTGSNTEAFF; CDR3nt: TGTGCCACCGCCTCCACAGGGTCGAACACTGAAGCTTTCTTT
j_gene: TRBJ1-1; abundance: once; d_gene: .; v_gene: TRBV6-5; CDR3aa: CASSRREKAFF; CDR3nt: TGTGCCAGCAGTCGCCGGGAGAAAGCTTTCTTT
j_gene: TRBJ1-3; abundance: many; d_gene: .; v_gene: TRBV5-5; CDR3aa: CASSLVARGSTIYF; CDR3nt: TGTGCCAGCAGCTTGGTTGCGCGGGGGAGCACCATATATTTT
j_gene: TRBJ2-7; abundance: .; d_gene: TRBD1; v_gene: TRBV2; CDR3aa: CASSTSGTGNYEQYF; CDR3nt: TGTGCCAGCAGTACCTCCGGGACAGGGAACTACGAGCAGTACTTC
j_gene: TRBJ1-2; abundance: .; d_gene: .; v_gene: TRBV19; CDR3aa: CATDMTGSYGYTF; CDR3nt: TGTGCCACCGATATGACGGGAAGCTATGGCTACACCTTC
j_gene: TRBJ2-7; abundance: .; d_gene: .; v_gene: TRBV11-2; CDR3aa: CASSLDRGPSHEQYF; CDR3nt: TGTGCCAGCAGCTTAGATCGGGGTCCCTCCCACGAGCAGTACTTC
j_gene: TRBJ2-3; abundance: .; d_gene: .; v_gene: TRBV11-2; CDR3aa: CASTPFPKGVRTDTQYF; CDR3nt: TGTGCCAGCACCCCCTTCCCGAAGGGAGTTAGAACAGATACGCAGTATTTT
j_gene: TRBJ1-5; abundance: .; d_gene: TRBD1; v_gene: TRBV19; CDR3aa: CASSPNRGGGQPQHF; CDR3nt: TGTGCCAGTAGTCCAAACAGGGGAGGCGGACAGCCCCAGCATTTT
j_gene: TRBJ1-4; abundance: .; d_gene: .; v_gene: TRBV2; CDR3aa: CASRMQVWEKLFF; CDR3nt: TGTGCCAGCAGAATGCAGGTCTGGGAAAAACTGTTTTTT